These 5 T cell receptor beta chains originate from one sample sequenced in a study of blood T cell repertoires in COVID-19. Assay: immunoSEQ multiplex PCR; the TCRdb copy retains only in-frame clones and omits some. The data hold about 33,000 clones, with around 86% observed a single time. Sequencing was performed on peripheral blood. The receptors stem from a woman of 80 years or more with active or convalescent COVID-19.

This chain connects TRBV4-2 to TRBJ2-1; D ambiguous. The CDR3 covers 13 residues. Trimming took 1 base from V and 4 from J, leaving 5 bases between them. Looked up from germline, CDR1 is LGHNA and CDR2 is YNFKEQ. This CDR3 reads CASSQGQYNEQFF. The CDR3 DNA follows: TGTGCCAGCAGCCAAGGGCAGTACAATGAGCAGTTCTTC.

This rearrangement joins TRBV3-1 (or the pseudogene TRBV3-2) to TRBJ1-1; the D gene is possibly TRBD1 (5 bases). This CDR3 comprises 13 residues. Germline values: CDR1 LGHDT, CDR2 YNNKEL (reference sequence). V dropped 0 bases and J dropped 10 bases, with 12 bases sitting between them. In DNA, the CDR3 is TGTGCCAGCAGCCAAGAGGGGACTCAACGAGCTTTCTTT. Its protein is CASSQEGTQRAFF.

The rearrangement joins TRBV5-1 to TRBJ2-3, with 12 bases matching TRBD2. The V segment lost 4 bases and the J segment 5 bases; nucleotides outside the gene matches: 2. CDR1 SGHRS and CDR2 YFSETQ come from the germline V gene. The CDR3 is 14 residues long. DNA for the CDR3: TGCGCCAGCAGCGGACTAGCGGGACTAGATACGCAGTATTTT. Translated: CASSGLAGLDTQYF.

CDR3 residues: CASSAGQGLTNEKLFF. The CDR3, as DNA: TGTGCCAGCAGTGCGGGACAGGGATTAACTAATGAAAAACTGTTTTTT. The chain uses TRBV25-1 and TRBJ1-4; 9 nucleotides match TRBD1. The germline gives CDR1 MGHDK, CDR2 SYGVNS. The V and J ends lost 4 bases and 1 base, in that order; junction bases with no gene match: 4. The CDR3 spans 16 residues. The variable domain in full, with the rest retrieved from reference TRBV25-1 and TRBJ1-4, is EADIYQTPRYLVIGTGKKITLECSQTMGHDKMYWYQQDPGMELHLIHYSYGVNSTEKGDLSSESTVSRIRTEHFPLTLESARPSHTSQYLCASSAGQGLTNEKLFFGSGTQLSVL.

This rearrangement joins TRBV19 to TRBJ2-5, with D perhaps matching TRBD2 (5 bases). The CDR3 is 15 residues long. CDR1 is LNHDA and CDR2 is SQIVND in the germline V gene (reference sequence). V was clipped by 2 bases and J by 4 bases, with 14 bases between them. The CDR3 reads CASSINAGLRETQYF. The CDR3 region has the DNA TGTGCCAGTAGTATAAATGCGGGCTTACGAGAGACCCAGTACTTC.